One T cell receptor beta chain is described in this entry. CDR3 length: 19 amino acids. J gave up 3 bases and V 3 bases, and 17 bases lay outside the gene matches. Germline CDR1 reads MGHRA; CDR2 reads YSYEKL. Sequencing used immunoSEQ multiplex PCR; TCRdb keeps in-frame clones, though not all of them. The table shows 250,000 to 350,000 clones, with more than 70% occurring only once. This record comes from a study of cytotoxic CD8 clonotypes in ibrutinib-treated CLL. The source of this sequence is a human donor with chronic lymphocytic leukemia. The input for sequencing was PBMCs, taken at disease progression, from a patient treated with ibrutinib. The chain uses TRBV4-1 and TRBJ2-4; 7 nucleotides agree with TRBD2. The CDR3 here is CASSHRLDGGVLGKNIQYF. CDR3 coding DNA: TGCGCCAGCAGCCATAGACTAGATGGGGGGGTGTTAGGCAAAAACATTCAGTACTTC.